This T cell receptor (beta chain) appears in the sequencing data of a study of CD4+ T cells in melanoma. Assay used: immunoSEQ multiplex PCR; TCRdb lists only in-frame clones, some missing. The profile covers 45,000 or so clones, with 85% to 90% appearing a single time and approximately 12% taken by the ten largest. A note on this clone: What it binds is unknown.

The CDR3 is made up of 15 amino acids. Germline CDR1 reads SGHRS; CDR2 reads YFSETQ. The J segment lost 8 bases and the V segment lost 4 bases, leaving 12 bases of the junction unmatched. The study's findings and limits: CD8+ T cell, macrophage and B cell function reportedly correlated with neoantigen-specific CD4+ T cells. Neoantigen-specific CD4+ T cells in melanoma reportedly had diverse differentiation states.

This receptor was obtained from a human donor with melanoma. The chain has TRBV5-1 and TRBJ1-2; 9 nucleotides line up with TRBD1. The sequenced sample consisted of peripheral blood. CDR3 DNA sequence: TGCGCCAGCAGCCAGCTAACAGGGGGCGTTGTCGGCTACACCTTC. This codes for CASSQLTGGVVGYTF.